This passage covers 17 T cell receptor beta chains from one sample sequenced in a study of PD-1 blockade in classical Hodgkin lymphoma. Each patient experienced a relapse that followed autologous stem cell transplantation, and brentuximab vedotin exposure varied. Sequencing used immunoSEQ multiplex PCR; TCRdb keeps in-frame clones, though not all of them. This table holds fewer than 30,000 clones, approximately 82% found once. Here the sequenced sample was peripheral blood mononuclear cells (PBMCs), taken before the second cycle of nivolumab. Every receptor here comes from a human donor with classical Hodgkin lymphoma.

In regard to this clone: Other DNA variants within this sample encode the same CDR3. The V gene is TRBV11-3, the J gene TRBJ1-1; D not resolved. V was trimmed by 5 bases and J by 0 bases, leaving 4 bases between them. CDR3 length: 12 residues. The germline V gene encodes CDR1 SGHNT and CDR2 YENEEA. CDR3 sequence reads: CASSPMNTEAFF. For the CDR3, the DNA is TGTGCCAGCAGCCCGATGAACACTGAAGCTTTCTTT.

This chain connects TRBV15 to TRBJ2-7; D gene uncertain. Trimming pared 0 bases from V and 2 bases from J, leaving 5 bases between. Germline-derived CDR1 and CDR2 are LNHNV and YYDKDF (reference sequence). CDR3 size: 13 residues. CDR3 coding DNA: TGTGCCACCAGCAGAGACTACCCCTACGAGCAGTACGTC. This gives the protein CATSRDYPYEQYV.

V and J are TRBV11-1 and TRBJ1-4; D gene ambiguous. The CDR3 consists of 15 residues. Trimming stripped 5 bases from V and 5 bases from J, with 15 bases between. Per the germline V gene, CDR1 is SGHAT and CDR2 is FQDESV (reference sequence). The CDR3 loop reads CASSRGSGINEKLFF. CDR3 in DNA: TGTGCCAGCAGCCGCGGTTCTGGAATAAATGAAAAACTGTTTTTT.

The CDR3, as DNA: TGTGCCATCGGGACTAATCAGCCCCAGCATTTT. This gives the protein CAIGTNQPQHF. This chain links TRBV10-3 with TRBJ1-5, with D tentatively TRBD1 (5 bases). Per germline, CDR1 ENHRY and CDR2 SYGVKD. The CDR3 is 11 amino acids. The ends were cut back, 8 bases at V and 4 bases at J, with 6 bases in the middle.

The rearrangement links TRBV5-1 to TRBJ2-5, with D uncertain. The CDR3 runs to 14 residues. Germline CDR1 and CDR2: SGHRS and YFSETQ. The V end lost 4 bases, the J end lost 5 bases, and 15 bases lay between the germline ends. The CDR3 spells CASSGLSRSETQYF. Here the CDR3 DNA reads TGCGCCAGCAGCGGGTTGAGTCGGTCGGAGACCCAGTACTTC.

This clone has a handful of counts. The genes are TRBV6-5 and TRBJ1-2; 7 bases map to TRBD1. The CDR3 covers 15 residues. J lost 7 bases, V lost 0 bases, and 8 bases had no gene match. Germline CDR1 MNHEY, CDR2 SVGAGI. CDR3 sequence (DNA): TGTGCCAGCAGTTACTCCAATTCGAACAGGGGTGGCTACACCTTC. Residues: CASSYSNSNRGGYTF.

The chain joins TRBV18 to TRBJ1-1; 8 positions match TRBD1. V trimming: 1 base; J trimming: 1 base; junction bases outside the gene matches: 8. In germline, CDR1 is KGHSH, CDR2 LQKENI. The CDR3 is made up of 17 amino acids. This CDR3 is CASSPLVPGQANTEAFF. The CDR3 nucleotides are TGTGCCAGCTCACCACTCGTACCGGGACAGGCGAACACTGAAGCTTTCTTT.

A remark on this clone: Its ends do not fully match the called genes, so a read error is possible. The chain uses TRBV5-1 and TRBJ2-1, with 12 nucleotides matching TRBD2. Germline V gene lookup returns CDR1 SGHRS and CDR2 YFSETQ. The CDR3 is 14 residues long. The CDR3 region is CASSLGGLAGNPVF. The CDR3 DNA follows: TGCGCCAGCAGCTTGGGTGGACTAGCGGGAAATCCCGTCTTC.

This clone was seen more than once but under ten times. V usage is TRBV5-1 and J usage is TRBJ2-1; 11 nucleotides match TRBD1. Germline CDR1 is SGHRS and CDR2 is YFSETQ. The CDR3 is made up of 16 amino acids. The junction had 5 bases not matched to a gene; V was cut back by 4 bases and J by 2 bases. The CDR3 bases are TGCGCCAGCAGCCCCGGGACAGGGGGGCCCTACAATGAGCAGTTCTTC. It specifies CASSPGTGGPYNEQFF.

This rearrangement joins TRBV11-3 to TRBJ1-2; D might be TRBD1 (5 bases). The germline V gene has CDR1 SGHNT and CDR2 YENEEA. The CDR3 spans 14 residues. Trimming took off 5 bases at V and 4 bases at J, with 14 bases between the two ends. CDR3 in amino acids: CASSGTRDFYGYTF. In DNA, the CDR3 is TGTGCCAGCAGCGGGACCCGGGACTTCTATGGCTACACCTTC. The variable domain in full, completed from reference TRBV11-3 and TRBJ1-2, reads EAGVVQSPRYKIIEKKQPVAFWCNPISGHNTLYWYLQNLGQGPELLIRYENEEAVDDSQLPKDRFSAERLKGVDSTLKIQPAELGDSAVYLCASSGTRDFYGYTFGSGTRLTVV.

V usage is TRBV27 and J usage is TRBJ1-6; the D gene is possibly TRBD1 (6 bases). The germline V and J ends were trimmed by 5 bases and 7 bases, with 12 bases remaining between them. This CDR3 spans 14 amino acids. Germline V gene lookup returns CDR1 MNHEY and CDR2 SMNVEV (reference sequence). The CDR3 DNA is TGTGCCAGCAGTCAGGGGTTGGCCAATTCACCCCTCCACTTT. Residues: CASSQGLANSPLHF.

The chain combines TRBV4-3 with TRBJ2-7, with D maybe TRBD2 (5 bases). Germline V CDR1 and CDR2: LGHNA, YSLEER. The CDR3 covers 14 residues. V dropped 5 bases and J dropped 3 bases, with 14 bases sitting between them. The CDR3 is CASSAKSGSYEQYF. The CDR3 nucleotides read TGCGCCAGCAGCGCTAAGAGCGGCAGCTACGAGCAGTACTTC.

The sample holds a few counts of this clone. This chain joins TRBV2 and TRBJ1-1; 7 bases are a match to TRBD1. Trimming removed 6 bases from V and 3 bases from J; junction bases left unmatched: 7. Germline CDR1 reads SNHLY; CDR2 reads FYNNEI. This CDR3 has 14 amino acids. The CDR3 spells CASRTGAVDTEAFF. CDR3 nucleotide sequence: TGTGCCAGCAGAACAGGGGCGGTGGACACTGAAGCTTTCTTT.

The gene calls are TRBV6-5 and TRBJ1-2; D might be TRBD1 (6 bases). Germline CDR1 reads MNHEY; CDR2 reads SVGAGI. V lost 6 bases to trimming and J lost 9 bases, with 17 bases between them. The CDR3 extends over 13 amino acids. In nucleotides, the CDR3 is TGTGCCAGCAGACCCCCGGGACATTATAGCTACACCTTC. Residues: CASRPPGHYSYTF.

This chain uses TRBV6-5 with TRBJ2-1, with D possibly TRBD2 on 6 matching bases. Germline loops: CDR1 MNHEY, CDR2 SVGAGI. CDR3 length equals 13 residues. V dropped 10 bases and J dropped 9 bases, with 19 bases sitting between them. DNA for the CDR3: TGTGCCACCCGGGAGAGGGGAGAAGGTGAGCAGTTCTTC. Protein product: CATRERGEGEQFF.

This sequence joins TRBV2 and TRBJ2-3; 7 bases agree with TRBD2. Unmatched junction bases numbered 0, after V lost 6 bases and J lost 3 bases. Germline V gives CDR1 SNHLY, CDR2 FYNNEI. This CDR3 spans 12 amino acids. The chain's CDR3 is CASSGGTDTQYF. The CDR3 nucleotides are TGTGCCAGCAGCGGGGGGACAGATACGCAGTATTTT.

This chain joins TRBV19 and TRBJ1-5; no firm D call. Germline CDR1 is LNHDA and CDR2 is SQIVND (reference sequence). The CDR3 length is 15 residues. V gave up 6 bases and J gave up 0 bases, with 12 bases separating them. The CDR3 DNA sequence: TGTGCCAGTAGGTTGGCAGTCACTAGCAATCAGCCCCAGCATTTT. It specifies CASRLAVTSNQPQHF.